This T cell receptor beta chain is from a study of cytomegalovirus exposure and HLA in healthy donors. The study's findings and limits: Trimming of TCR beta V- and J-genes showed a link, identified in a later analysis, to a missense DCLRE1C variant. There were reportedly fewer N-insertions in an Asian-associated ancestry cluster than the approximately 640-donor mean, in a later analysis. There were approximately 150 TCR beta chains listed as cytomegalovirus-associated.

Comments on this clone: Its antigen is not identified.

PCR used 60 Vbeta primers and 13 Jbeta primers. Profiled with immunoSEQ multiplex PCR; TCRdb holds only in-frame clones, not every one. Of 100,000 to 150,000 clones detected, approximately 84% appear once; the ten largest clones hold less than 2%. The sample comprised PBMCs. The TCR comes from a woman between 40 and 55 years old in good health and CMV-seronegative.

CDR3 sequence: CASRRQTNQPQHF. In DNA form, the CDR3 reads TGTGCCAGCAGACGACAGACCAATCAGCCCCAGCATTTT. This rearrangement joins TRBV6-5 to TRBJ1-5; a possible D gene is TRBD1 (5 bases). Germline V gene sequence: CDR1 MNHEY, CDR2 SVGAGI. This CDR3 is 13 amino acids long. The ends were cut back, 6 bases at V and 3 bases at J, with 9 bases in the middle.